This entry lists 13 T cell receptor beta chains sequenced from one sample in a study of blood T cell repertoires in COVID-19. Produced via immunoSEQ multiplex PCR; TCRdb's table is partial and in-frame only. Among 250,000 to 350,000 clones, just under 85% were seen once, and the ten largest hold approximately 3.8%. The sequenced sample consisted of peripheral blood. These receptors were obtained from a woman aged 50 to 60 with active or convalescent COVID-19.

This chain uses TRBV5-4 with TRBJ1-5, with TRBD1 identical over 8 bases. The junction had 6 bases not matched to a gene; V was cut back by 0 bases and J by 4 bases. This CDR3 has 16 amino acids. Germline CDR1 is SGHNT and CDR2 is YYREEE (reference sequence). In nucleotides, the CDR3 is TGTGCCAGCAGCTTGGACGGACAGGGAATGAATCAGCCCCAGCATTTT. Its translation: CASSLDGQGMNQPQHF.

This chain links TRBV20-1 with TRBJ1-5; D is undetermined. Germline V gene data show CDR1 as DFQATT and CDR2 as SNEGSKA (reference sequence). This CDR3 has 13 residues. Trimming stripped 3 bases from V and 5 bases from J, with 11 bases between. Written as DNA, the CDR3 is TGCAGTGCTAGTGACGGTCCTCATCAGCCCCAGCATTTT. This encodes CSASDGPHQPQHF.

This clone was picked up a small number of times. The V call is TRBV7-3, the J call TRBJ2-3; 9 positions match TRBD2. The CDR3 is made up of 18 amino acids. Germline CDR1 and CDR2: SGHTA and FQGTGA. V gave up 5 bases and J gave up 1 base; unmatched junction bases: 13. The chain's CDR3 is CASSPYRTSAEGTDTQYF. In nucleotides, the CDR3 is TGTGCCAGCAGCCCTTACAGGACTAGCGCAGAAGGCACAGATACGCAGTATTTT.

This clone was observed a handful of times. V gene TRBV7-9 combines with J gene TRBJ2-7, with TRBD1 matching 8 bases. Germline CDR1 is SEHNR and CDR2 is FQNEAQ (reference sequence). J lost 6 bases, V lost 5 bases, and 6 bases had no gene match. The CDR3 is made up of 13 amino acids. This CDR3 is CASSLTGVREQYF. The CDR3, as DNA: TGTGCCAGCAGCCTGACAGGGGTCCGCGAGCAGTACTTC.

This chain connects TRBV11-2 to TRBJ2-2; D is possibly TRBD1 (6 bases). The germline V and J ends were trimmed by 5 bases and 6 bases, with 13 bases remaining between them. CDR3 size: 14 residues. Looked up from germline, CDR1 is SGHAT and CDR2 is FQNNGV. In DNA form, the CDR3 reads TGTGCCAGCAGCATACTACAGGGCTCCGGGGAGCTGTTTTTT. Encoded protein: CASSILQGSGELFF.

The chain recombines TRBV25-1 with TRBJ2-7, with 7 bases lining up with TRBD2. V was pared by 6 bases and J by 6 bases, with 8 bases of the junction left unmatched. The CDR3 is 13 amino acids. Germline values: CDR1 MGHDK, CDR2 SYGVNS. CDR3 nucleotide sequence: TGTGCCAGCAGGGGATCGGGAGGTCGCGAGCAGTACTTC. Translation: CASRGSGGREQYF.

The chain employs TRBV29-1 and TRBJ1-2; no firm D call. Trimming took 0 bases from V and 0 from J, leaving 11 bases between them. Germline V CDR1 and CDR2: SQVTM, ANQGSEA. The CDR3 runs 15 residues. DNA of the CDR3: TGCAGCGTTGAAGATCGCGGGAGAGCTAACTATGGCTACACCTTC. Encoded protein: CSVEDRGRANYGYTF.

The chain has TRBV15 and TRBJ1-1, with D unresolved. The V gene's germline CDR1 is LNHNV and CDR2 YYDKDF (reference sequence). Trimming stripped 0 bases from V and 4 bases from J, with 9 bases between. CDR3 length: 14 residues. Here the CDR3 reads CATSRDLRVTEAFF. DNA for the CDR3: TGTGCCACCAGCAGAGATCTGAGGGTCACTGAAGCTTTCTTT. Based on the CDR3 plus reference TRBV15 and TRBJ1-1, the full variable domain is DAMVIQNPRYQVTQFGKPVTLSCSQTLNHNVMYWYQQKSSQAPKLLFHYYDKDFNNEADTPDNFQSRRPNTSFCFLDIRSPGLGDTAMYLCATSRDLRVTEAFFGQGTRLTVV.

The chain couples TRBV6-5 to TRBJ1-2; 7 bases are a match to TRBD1. The V and J ends lost 4 bases and 8 bases, in that order; junction bases with no gene match: 10. Germline assignment: CDR1 MNHEY and CDR2 SVGAGI. This CDR3 contains 14 residues. CDR3 sequence reads: CASSWRGQSGGYTF. CDR3 in DNA: TGTGCCAGCAGTTGGCGGGGACAGTCGGGGGGCTACACCTTC.

This chain uses TRBV6-1 with TRBJ2-6; perhaps TRBD1 as D (5 bases). The germline V gene encodes CDR1 MNHNS and CDR2 SASEGT. V was cut by 0 bases and J by 1 base, with 19 bases left in between. This CDR3 has 20 amino acids. DNA for the CDR3: TGTGCCAGCAGTGAAGCCCTCCTTCGACAGATTCCTTCTGGGGCCAACGTCCTGACTTTC. This translates into CASSEALLRQIPSGANVLTF.

J is TRBJ1-2 and V is TRBV28; 8 nucleotides match TRBD1. Germline V CDR1 and CDR2: MDHEN, SYDVKM. With 6 bases clipped from V and 3 bases from J, the junction kept 6 bases outside the gene matches. The CDR3 runs to 14 residues. The CDR3 DNA follows: TGTGCCAGCAGCCGACAGGGGTATCACTATGGCTACACCTTC. The encoded protein is CASSRQGYHYGYTF.

The rearrangement links TRBV2 to TRBJ2-1, with unresolved D. V lost 2 bases and J lost 9, with 5 bases in between. The V gene's germline CDR1 is SNHLY and CDR2 FYNNEI. The CDR3 totals 11 residues. CDR3 region: CASSETVEQFF. The DNA for the CDR3 is TGTGCCAGCAGTGAAACAGTTGAGCAGTTCTTC. The full variable domain, with the rest looked up from reference TRBV2 and TRBJ2-1, is EPEVTQTPSHQVTQMGQEVILRCVPISNHLYFYWYRQILGQKVEFLVSFYNNEISEKSEIFDDQFSVERPDGSNFTLKIRSTKLEDSAMYFCASSETVEQFFGPGTRLTVL.

This clone was recorded only once. The rearrangement uses TRBV4-1 and TRBJ1-2; 8 bases match TRBD1. Germline V gene lookup returns CDR1 MGHRA and CDR2 YSYEKL. Trimming at V came to 4 bases and at J to 0 bases, leaving 7 bases not matched to a gene. The CDR3 is 16 amino acids. CDR3 nucleotides: TGCGCCAGCAGCCTGGGACAGGCCTCAGCTAACTATGGCTACACCTTC. Amino acid sequence: CASSLGQASANYGYTF.